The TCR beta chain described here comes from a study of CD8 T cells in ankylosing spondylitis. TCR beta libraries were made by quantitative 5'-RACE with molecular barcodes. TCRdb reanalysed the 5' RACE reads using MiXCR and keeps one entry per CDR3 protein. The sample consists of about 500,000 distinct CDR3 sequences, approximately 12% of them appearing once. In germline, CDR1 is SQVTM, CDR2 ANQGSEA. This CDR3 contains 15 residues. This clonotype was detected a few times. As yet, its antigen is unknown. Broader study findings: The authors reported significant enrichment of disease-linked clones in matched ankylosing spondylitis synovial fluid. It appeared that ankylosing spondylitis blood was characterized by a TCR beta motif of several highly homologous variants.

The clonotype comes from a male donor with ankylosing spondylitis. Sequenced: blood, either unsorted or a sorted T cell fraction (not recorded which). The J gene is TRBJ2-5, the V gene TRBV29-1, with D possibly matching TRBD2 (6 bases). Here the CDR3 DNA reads TGCATCCGGAAGGGATCGGCTAGCGAACAAGAGACCCAGTACTTC. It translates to CIRKGSASEQETQYF.